Below, one TCR beta chain is given with its context. The antigen is undetermined. These data originate in a study of T-cell reconstitution after alpha-beta-depleted transplantation in children. Findings and caveats of the study: As was reported, about two months after transplant, alpha-beta T cells came from several hundred expanded graft clones. Some patients' high day-60 TCRbeta diversity was traced to surviving recipient T cells and thymic progenitors. Newly made T cells mostly supplied T-cell counts and diversity one year after transplant.

V dropped 5 bases and J dropped 0; count of bases not matched to a gene: 10. Germline CDR1 reads MDHEN; CDR2 reads SYDVKM. The CDR3 length is 18 residues. The authors prepared the TCRbeta library with unique molecular identifiers. One entry per CDR3 protein, called by TCRdb with MiXCR from the PCR reads. Counted here are hundreds of thousands of distinct CDR3 sequences, roughly 13% occurring once; the ten biggest clones make up around 2.2%. The chain uses TRBV28 and TRBJ2-2; 9 nucleotides align to TRBD1. The sequence was obtained from a male patient younger than 18 who had a stem cell transplant for acute myeloid leukemia, so the T cells may come from the graft donor. The material was PBMCs, mostly from graft donor cells, obtained 360 days after TCRalphabeta/CD19-depleted stem cell transplant. DNA for the CDR3: TGTGCCAGCAGTCCATTGGACAGGGGCCCTACGAACACCGGGGAGCTGTTTTTT. This sequence encodes CASSPLDRGPTNTGELFF.